The 18 T cell receptor beta chains given below trace back to one sample, sequenced in a study of shared clonotypes between healthy human individuals. Method: immunoSEQ multiplex PCR; TCRdb's copy keeps in-frame clones and lacks some. The data show around 2.5 million clones, roughly 93% seen once. The sequencing input was naive CD4+ T cells from PBMCs. The subset was: CD45RA+ positively selected. The receptors here all came from a man between 18 and 35 years old in good health. Some clones in this sample may be carry-over from other donors' samples.

The chain recombines TRBV28 with TRBJ1-1; 7 nucleotides agree with TRBD1. The V segment lost 4 bases and the J segment 1 base; nucleotides outside the gene matches: 6. The CDR3 is made up of 15 amino acids. Germline-derived CDR1 and CDR2 are MDHEN and SYDVKM. CDR3 loop: CASSSNRGGNTEAFF. CDR3 DNA: TGTGCCAGCAGTTCCAACAGGGGTGGGAACACTGAAGCTTTCTTT.

The V and J genes are TRBV29-1 and TRBJ2-2; D uncertain. The V and J ends lost 6 bases and 5 bases respectively, with 7 bases between them. Germline CDR1 is SQVTM and CDR2 is ANQGSEA. The CDR3 contains 11 residues. This CDR3 is CSVAKTGELFF. The CDR3 nucleotides are TGCAGCGTCGCCAAGACCGGGGAGCTGTTTTTT.

V gene TRBV28 combines with J gene TRBJ1-1, with D perhaps TRBD1 (6 bases). The germline gives CDR1 MDHEN, CDR2 SYDVKM. CDR3 size: 14 residues. Between the trimmed V and J ends, which lost 6 bases and 4 bases, there was a span of 15 bases. The DNA of the CDR3 is TGTGCCAGCAGCCCCGGGACAACTCGCACTGAAGCTTTCTTT. Its translation: CASSPGTTRTEAFF.

The J gene is TRBJ2-2, the V gene TRBV9; D gene unclear. CDR3 length: 14 residues. Germline V gene lookup returns CDR1 SGDLS and CDR2 YYNGEE. V dropped 4 bases and J dropped 5 bases, with 12 bases sitting between them. DNA of the CDR3: TGTGCCAGCAGCTCGTCGACCCCAACCGGGGAGCTGTTTTTT. Encoded protein: CASSSSTPTGELFF.

The chain uses TRBV27 and TRBJ2-7; D may match TRBD1 or TRBD2 (5 bases each). V was clipped by 11 bases and J by 0 bases, with 17 bases between them. In germline, CDR1 is MNHEY, CDR2 SMNVEV (reference sequence). This CDR3 is 14 amino acids long. CDR3: CAPRSGRHSYEQYF. CDR3 nucleotides: TGTGCCCCGAGGTCGGGGCGTCACTCCTACGAGCAGTACTTC.

V gene TRBV5-1 combines with J gene TRBJ2-3; 14 bases agree with TRBD2. Germline loops: CDR1 SGHRS, CDR2 YFSETQ. The length of the CDR3 is 15 residues. V lost 8 bases, J lost 5 bases, and 7 bases stayed unmatched. CDR3 in DNA: TGCGCCAGTAAGGGACTAGCGGGAGTACAAGATACGCAGTATTTT. This sequence encodes CASKGLAGVQDTQYF.

The V gene is TRBV18, the J gene TRBJ1-5, with a weak D call TRBD1 (5 bases). V was shortened by 0 bases and J by 6 bases, with 9 bases between the two germline ends. The CDR3 is made up of 14 amino acids. Germline V gene lookup returns CDR1 KGHSH and CDR2 LQKENI. The chain's CDR3 is CASSPPGTLQPQHF. The DNA for the CDR3 is TGTGCCAGCTCACCACCCGGGACCCTTCAGCCCCAGCATTTT.

The chain carries TRBV19 and TRBJ2-7; 8 bases fit TRBD2. CDR1 LNHDA and CDR2 SQIVND come from the germline V gene (reference sequence). The CDR3 runs to 15 residues. V dropped 5 bases and J dropped 3; count of bases not matched to a gene: 9. CDR3 nucleotides: TGTGCCAGTAGTGCCGGTTATGCGGGAGGCTACGAGCAGTACTTC. Its protein product is CASSAGYAGGYEQYF.

The chain has TRBV2 and TRBJ1-2; 8 nucleotides match TRBD1. J gave up 4 bases and V 6 bases, and 4 bases lay outside the gene matches. The CDR3 runs to 13 residues. Germline V lookup: CDR1 SNHLY, CDR2 FYNNEI. The CDR3 is CASRDRDFYGYTF. CDR3 sequence (DNA): TGTGCCAGCAGGGACAGGGATTTCTATGGCTACACCTTC.

The chain combines TRBV6-6 with TRBJ1-4, with 7 bases lining up with TRBD1. Germline-derived CDR1 and CDR2 are MNHNY and SVGAGI (reference sequence). The CDR3 sequence is 16 residues long. Germline trimming cut 5 bases from V and 0 bases from J; bases unmatched to any gene: 6. This CDR3 reads CASSRGGGSTNEKLFF. As DNA, the CDR3 is TGTGCCAGCAGTAGAGGAGGGGGCTCAACTAATGAAAAACTGTTTTTT.

J is TRBJ2-7 and V is TRBV18; 7 bases map to TRBD1. The junction had 7 bases not matched to a gene; V was cut back by 3 bases and J by 5 bases. The CDR3 length is 14 residues. Germline CDR1 KGHSH, CDR2 LQKENI. CDR3 coding DNA: TGTGCCAGCTCACCGGTACAGGGGAACGACGAGCAGTACTTC. It codes for CASSPVQGNDEQYF.

V gene TRBV7-9 combines with J gene TRBJ1-5; the D gene is possibly TRBD1 (5 bases). The V gene lost 1 base and the J gene lost 6 bases, with 13 bases spanning the gap. From germline, CDR1 is SEHNR and CDR2 FQNEAQ (reference sequence). The CDR3 sequence is 15 residues long. Here the CDR3 DNA reads TGTGCCAGCAGCTTAGACGGGTCCGGGGGTCAGCCCCAGCATTTT. As protein: CASSLDGSGGQPQHF. The entire variable domain, with the rest obtained from reference TRBV7-9 and TRBJ1-5, is as follows: DTGVSQNPRHKITKRGQNVTFRCDPISEHNRLYWYRQTLGQGPEFLTYFQNEAQLEKSRLLSDRFSAERPKGSFSTLEIQRTEQGDSAMYLCASSLDGSGGQPQHFGDGTRLSIL.

The chain employs TRBV5-1 and TRBJ2-7; D may be TRBD2 (5 bases). This CDR3 is built from 13 residues. Trimming removed 3 bases from V and 4 bases from J, with 11 bases in between. Germline CDR1 SGHRS, CDR2 YFSETQ. The CDR3 DNA is TGCGCCAGCAGCTCCCCTCGGGGTTACGAGCAGTACTTC. It specifies CASSSPRGYEQYF.

The chain uses TRBV19 and TRBJ2-7; 8 nucleotides align to TRBD2. This CDR3 contains 14 residues. Trimming took 2 bases from V and 7 from J; bases not matched to a gene: 7. Germline CDR1 is LNHDA and CDR2 is SQIVND (reference sequence). The CDR3 DNA reads TGTGCCAGTAGTATAAGCGGGAGTCCCGTAGAGCAGTACTTC. Protein: CASSISGSPVEQYF.

V is TRBV10-3 and J is TRBJ2-3; D is possibly TRBD2 (6 bases). The CDR3 is 16 amino acids. From germline, CDR1 is ENHRY and CDR2 SYGVKD. V was shortened by 2 bases and J by 2 bases, with 14 bases between the two germline ends. CDR3: CAISEGRLGATDTQYF. The CDR3 nucleotides read TGTGCCATCAGTGAGGGAAGACTAGGAGCCACAGATACGCAGTATTTT.

The J gene is TRBJ1-5, the V gene TRBV28; D perhaps matches TRBD1 (6 bases). V was pared by 6 bases and J by 5 bases, with 11 bases between. Germline V gene lookup returns CDR1 MDHEN and CDR2 SYDVKM. There are 13 residues in the CDR3. This chain's CDR3 is CASSPQGHQPQHF. Here the CDR3 DNA reads TGTGCCAGCAGCCCACAGGGTCATCAGCCCCAGCATTTT.

This clone was counted once. The rearrangement links TRBV5-1 to TRBJ2-7; D is perhaps TRBD1 (6 bases). Germline-derived CDR1 and CDR2 are SGHRS and YFSETQ. CDR3 length: 15 residues. The V and J ends lost 4 bases and 7 bases respectively, with 21 bases between them. The CDR3 sequence is CASSPVPGTFREQYF. CDR3 nucleotide sequence: TGCGCCAGCAGCCCCGTTCCCGGGACATTTCGGGAGCAGTACTTC.

V usage is TRBV10-3 and J usage is TRBJ2-2, with 7 bases lining up with TRBD1. With 10 bases clipped from V and 2 bases from J, the junction kept 13 bases outside the gene matches. The CDR3 is made up of 16 amino acids. Germline V gene sequence: CDR1 ENHRY, CDR2 SYGVKD. This chain's CDR3 is CATGGKQGINTGELFF. CDR3 bases: TGTGCCACAGGGGGAAAGCAGGGGATTAACACCGGGGAGCTGTTTTTT.